Presented here are 27 T cell receptor beta chains from one specimen sequenced in a study of blood T cell repertoires in COVID-19. Profiling relied on immunoSEQ multiplex PCR, and the TCRdb table lists in-frame clones only, not all of them. The sample consists of 250,000 or so clones, about nine tenths of them appearing once. The sequencing input was peripheral blood. These TCRs come from an older woman with acute or convalescent COVID-19.

This clone was counted between two and nine times. The V call is TRBV10-1, the J call TRBJ2-2, with 8 bases aligning to TRBD2. The CDR3 is 22 residues long. V shed 2 bases, J shed 1 base, and the junction held 21 bases outside the gene matches. Germline loops: CDR1 WNHNN, CDR2 SYGVQD (reference sequence). The CDR3, as DNA: TGCGCCAGCAGTGAGATTGGAGTAGCGGGAAAGGAAGTGAGGAAGAACACCGGGGAGCTGTTTTTT. Encoded protein: CASSEIGVAGKEVRKNTGELFF.

J is TRBJ1-1 and V is TRBV7-9, with 7 positions matching TRBD1. Germline trimming cut 5 bases from V and 5 bases from J; bases unmatched to any gene: 11. The CDR3 runs 15 residues. From germline, CDR1 is SEHNR and CDR2 FQNEAQ (reference sequence). The CDR3 here is CASSLNSRGRTEAFF. As DNA, the CDR3 is TGTGCCAGCAGCCTAAATTCCAGGGGGAGAACTGAAGCTTTCTTT.

The chain uses TRBV30 and TRBJ2-5, with D perhaps TRBD1 (5 bases). This CDR3 region has 13 residues. The germline CDR1 and CDR2 sequences are GTSNPN and SVGIG (reference sequence). V shed 8 bases and J shed 4 bases, with 17 bases lying between them. The DNA for the CDR3 is TGTGCCCGAGGAGTGTATCAGGGAGAGACCCAGTACTTC. It encodes CARGVYQGETQYF.

This clone has only a few counts. The chain joins TRBV4-2 to TRBJ2-3; D is unclear. Per germline, CDR1 LGHNA and CDR2 YNFKEQ. This CDR3 region has 16 residues. V was pared by 0 bases and J by 2 bases, with 12 bases between. The CDR3 region is CASSQEPRPFTDTQYF. The CDR3 DNA follows: TGTGCCAGCAGCCAAGAGCCTAGGCCGTTCACAGATACGCAGTATTTT.

This chain links TRBV19 with TRBJ1-2; 7 bases are a match to TRBD1. V dropped 7 bases and J dropped 2; count of bases not matched to a gene: 19. CDR1 is LNHDA, CDR2 SQIVND, per germline (reference sequence). This CDR3 is built from 18 residues. In nucleotides, the CDR3 is TGTGCCAGTAAAGGGGTCAGACAGGGAGGTATCGGCAACTATGGCTACACCTTC. Amino acid sequence: CASKGVRQGGIGNYGYTF.

J is TRBJ2-3 and V is TRBV6-6; weak D call: TRBD2 (5 bases). The V and J ends lost 2 bases and 2 bases respectively, with 14 bases between them. Germline-derived CDR1 and CDR2 are MNHNY and SVGAGI (reference sequence). The CDR3 loop spans 16 amino acids. CDR3 sequence: CASSYLKLVFTDTQYF. DNA for the CDR3: TGTGCCAGCAGTTACCTTAAACTAGTCTTCACAGATACGCAGTATTTT.

The chain is built from TRBV10-2 and TRBJ1-5; possibly TRBD1 for D (5 bases). The CDR3 length is 14 residues. The germline gives CDR1 WSHSY, CDR2 SAAADI. V was trimmed by 6 bases and J by 1 base, leaving 10 bases between them. The CDR3 coding sequence is TGCGCCAGCAGAGCCCGACAGAGCAATCAGCCCCAGCATTTT. Translating it yields CASRARQSNQPQHF.

The rearrangement uses TRBV6-5 and TRBJ1-1, with D perhaps TRBD1 (5 bases). This CDR3 comprises 13 residues. The germline V and J ends were trimmed by 6 bases and 7 bases, with 15 bases remaining between them. Germline assignment: CDR1 MNHEY and CDR2 SVGAGI. As DNA, the CDR3 is TGTGCCAGCAGCTTGGCGGCGGGGGGTGAAGCTTTCTTT. It translates to CASSLAAGGEAFF.

V and J are TRBV10-2 and TRBJ2-7, with TRBD2 matching 7 bases. This CDR3 has 15 amino acids. Germline V gene data show CDR1 as WSHSY and CDR2 as SAAADI. V lost 7 bases to trimming and J lost 2 bases; unmatched junction nucleotides: 11. The CDR3 DNA is TGCGCCAGCATAGCAGCGGGACCCGATCCCTACGAGCAGTACTTC. Residues: CASIAAGPDPYEQYF.

V and J are TRBV28 and TRBJ2-3; 8 bases map to TRBD2. Germline CDR1 is MDHEN and CDR2 is SYDVKM. V lost 6 bases to trimming and J lost 2 bases; unmatched junction nucleotides: 13. CDR3 length equals 17 residues. The CDR3 bases are TGTGCCAGCAGGAGACTGGAGCCTAGCGGGTACACAGATACGCAGTATTTT. Translated, it gives CASRRLEPSGYTDTQYF.

The chain couples TRBV27 to TRBJ1-1, with TRBD1 matching over 9 bases. CDR1 and CDR2 (germline): MNHEY, SMNVEV (reference sequence). Trimming took 3 bases from V and 3 from J; bases not matched to a gene: 5. The length of the CDR3 is 15 residues. The CDR3 is CASSLRGQGYTEAFF. The CDR3 region has the DNA TGTGCCAGCAGTTTGCGGGGACAGGGATACACTGAAGCTTTCTTT.

The chain couples TRBV9 to TRBJ2-1, with D perhaps matching TRBD2 (5 bases). V was shortened by 3 bases and J by 4 bases, with 23 bases between the two germline ends. The CDR3 length is 18 residues. Germline V gene lookup returns CDR1 SGDLS and CDR2 YYNGEE. In nucleotides, the CDR3 is TGTGCCAGCAGCGCGAGAGGATCCGGGGATCGTAGGTACAATGAGCAGTTCTTC. This sequence encodes CASSARGSGDRRYNEQFF. Full variable domain (missing parts from reference TRBV9 and TRBJ2-1): DSGVTQTPKHLITATGQRVTLRCSPRSGDLSVYWYQQSLDQGLQFLIQYYNGEERAKGNILERFSAQQFPDLHSELNLSSLELGDSALYFCASSARGSGDRRYNEQFFGPGTRLTVL.

This chain connects TRBV24-1 to TRBJ1-5; 7 bases fit TRBD1. The CDR3 contains 18 residues. CDR1 is KGHDR, CDR2 SFDVKD, per germline. Trimming at V came to 1 base and at J to 2 bases, leaving 10 bases not matched to a gene. The CDR3 loop reads CATSDFGRGLGGNQPQHF. As DNA, the CDR3 is TGTGCCACCAGTGATTTCGGCAGGGGGTTGGGGGGCAATCAGCCCCAGCATTTT.

The rearrangement uses TRBV6-6 and TRBJ1-1, with 12 positions matching TRBD1. V gave up 5 bases and J gave up 1 base; unmatched junction bases: 14. The CDR3 is made up of 19 amino acids. CDR1 and CDR2 (germline): MNHNY, SVGAGI (reference sequence). The CDR3 nucleotides read TGTGCCAGCAGTCCCAAGACCGGGACAGGGGGCCACCGGAACACTGAAGCTTTCTTT. Translating gives CASSPKTGTGGHRNTEAFF.

The V and J genes are TRBV9 and TRBJ2-7, with 8 bases fitting TRBD2. Germline V lookup: CDR1 SGDLS, CDR2 YYNGEE. V lost 3 bases to trimming and J lost 12 bases; unmatched junction nucleotides: 8. This CDR3 region has 12 residues. CDR3 loop: CASSAPRLALYF. The CDR3 DNA reads TGTGCCAGCAGCGCCCCCCGACTAGCGCTGTACTTC.

The CDR3 region is CASSYGPGQGENEKLFF. The CDR3 DNA is TGTGCCAGCAGCTACGGACCGGGACAGGGTGAGAATGAAAAACTGTTTTTT. This sequence joins TRBV5-4 and TRBJ1-4; TRBD1 matches at 9 bases. Germline CDR1 is SGHNT and CDR2 is YYREEE (reference sequence). Unmatched junction bases numbered 11, after V lost 3 bases and J lost 5 bases. The CDR3 spans 17 residues.

The V and J genes are TRBV10-1 and TRBJ2-3, with a weak D call TRBD2 (5 bases). The V and J ends lost 0 bases and 4 bases respectively, with 8 bases between them. CDR1 WNHNN and CDR2 SYGVQD come from the germline V gene (reference sequence). The CDR3 extends over 14 amino acids. The DNA for the CDR3 is TGCGCCAGCAGTGAGTCCGGGAACCCAGATACGCAGTATTTT. Translating gives CASSESGNPDTQYF.

The CDR3 sequence: CASSWTSGSYNEQFF. As DNA, the CDR3 is TGTGCCAGCAGTTGGACTAGCGGCTCCTACAATGAGCAGTTCTTC. This rearrangement joins TRBV6-5 to TRBJ2-1, with 10 bases fitting TRBD2. The V gene end was trimmed by 4 bases and the J gene end by 0 bases; junction bases not matched to a gene: 0. Germline V gives CDR1 MNHEY, CDR2 SVGAGI. CDR3 length: 15 amino acids.

The chain uses TRBV6-6 and TRBJ1-2, with 7 bases matching TRBD1. Germline V lookup: CDR1 MNHNY, CDR2 SVGAGI (reference sequence). The CDR3 is 13 amino acids. The V and J ends lost 5 bases and 9 bases, in that order; junction bases with no gene match: 9. The CDR3 DNA reads as TGTGCCAGCAGTCCGACAGGGAGTGGGAGCTACACCTTC. Its protein product is CASSPTGSGSYTF.

This chain joins TRBV10-2 and TRBJ1-5; TRBD1 matches 8 bases. This CDR3 region has 16 residues. The V segment lost 5 bases and the J segment 2 bases; nucleotides outside the gene matches: 8. Germline assignment: CDR1 WSHSY and CDR2 SAAADI. Written as DNA, the CDR3 is TGCGCCAGCAGTTCCAACAGGGGGAAGGGCAATCAGCCCCAGCATTTT. Protein: CASSSNRGKGNQPQHF.

This chain connects TRBV5-4 to TRBJ2-7; weak D call: TRBD2 (6 bases). The V end was cut by 4 bases, the J end by 2 bases, with 19 bases between. Looked up from germline, CDR1 is SGHNT and CDR2 is YYREEE (reference sequence). This CDR3 has 16 residues. This chain's CDR3 is CASSLGGAVLTYEQYF. For the CDR3, the DNA is TGTGCCAGCAGCCTGGGAGGCGCGGTCCTCACCTACGAGCAGTACTTC. The variable domain in full, completed from reference TRBV5-4 and TRBJ2-7, reads ETGVTQSPTHLIKTRGQQVTLRCSSQSGHNTVSWYQQALGQGPQFIFQYYREEENGRGNFPPRFSGLQFPNYSSELNVNALELDDSALYLCASSLGGAVLTYEQYFGPGTRLTVT.

The rearrangement joins TRBV25-1 to TRBJ2-1; TRBD2 aligns across 11 bases. V shed 1 base, J shed 10 bases, and the junction held 6 bases outside the gene matches. The V gene's germline CDR1 is MGHDK and CDR2 SYGVNS. There are 15 residues in the CDR3. CDR3 in amino acids: CASSELISGRDEQFF. The CDR3 nucleotides read TGTGCCAGCAGTGAATTGATTAGCGGGAGGGACGAGCAGTTCTTC. The variable domain in full, completed from reference TRBV25-1 and TRBJ2-1, reads EADIYQTPRYLVIGTGKKITLECSQTMGHDKMYWYQQDPGMELHLIHYSYGVNSTEKGDLSSESTVSRIRTEHFPLTLESARPSHTSQYLCASSELISGRDEQFFGPGTRLTVL.

The chain employs TRBV28 and TRBJ1-2; D unclear. The CDR3 contains 12 residues. CDR1 is MDHEN, CDR2 SYDVKM, per germline. The V end lost 4 bases, the J end lost 6 bases, and 9 bases lay between the germline ends. DNA for the CDR3: TGTGCCAGCAGTTCAACAGTAAATGGCTACACCTTC. Encoded protein: CASSSTVNGYTF.

The V and J genes are TRBV5-1 and TRBJ2-2; the D gene is possibly TRBD2 (7 bases). The V and J ends lost 5 bases and 2 bases respectively, with 13 bases between them. The CDR3 is made up of 15 amino acids. CDR1 and CDR2 (germline): SGHRS, YFSETQ. The CDR3 DNA reads as TGCGCCAGCAGAGGGGGGGCAATTAACACCGGGGAGCTGTTTTTT. Amino acids: CASRGGAINTGELFF. The entire variable domain, with the rest obtained from reference TRBV5-1 and TRBJ2-2, is as follows: KAGVTQTPRYLIKTRGQQVTLSCSPISGHRSVSWYQQTPGQGLQFLFEYFSETQRNKGNFPGRFSGRQFSNSRSEMNVSTLELGDSALYLCASRGGAINTGELFFGEGSRLTVL.

Points on this clone: At one end, the junction sequence differs from germline, possibly due to a read error. The chain combines TRBV5-1 with TRBJ1-4; D possibly corresponds to TRBD1 (6 bases). Germline assignment: CDR1 SGHRS and CDR2 YFSETQ. The CDR3 length is 15 residues. CDR3 DNA: TGCGCCAGCGGCTTCGAAGGGGGACGAGGTGAAAAACTGTTTTTT. This encodes CASGFEGGRGEKLFF. Full variable domain (missing parts from reference TRBV5-1 and TRBJ1-4): KAGVTQTPRYLIKTRGQQVTLSCSPISGHRSVSWYQQTPGQGLQFLFEYFSETQRNKGNFPGRFSGRQFSNSRSEMNVSTLELGDSALYLCASGFEGGRGEKLFFGSGTQLSVL.

This clone was found once. The chain combines TRBV15 with TRBJ2-5; 12 bases map to TRBD2. CDR1 and CDR2 from the germline V gene are LNHNV and YYDKDF (reference sequence). The V gene end was trimmed by 5 bases and the J gene end by 4 bases; junction bases not matched to a gene: 20. The CDR3 contains 20 residues. The CDR3: CATSPRLAGATGGARETQYF. CDR3 bases: TGTGCCACCAGCCCCCGACTAGCGGGAGCCACTGGAGGGGCTAGAGAGACCCAGTACTTC.

Concerning this clone: At one boundary the junction diverges from the germline segment, which might be a read error. This sequence joins TRBV5-5 and TRBJ2-2, with D perhaps matching TRBD1 (6 bases). Germline V gene sequence: CDR1 SGHKS, CDR2 YYEKEE (reference sequence). This CDR3 region has 14 residues. The CDR3 loop reads CASRLGQNTGELFF. The CDR3 nucleotides read TGTGCCAGCAGGTTGGGACAGAACACCGGGGAGCTGTTTTTT.